This is a list of T cell receptor beta chains from one sample in a study of CD8 T cells in Susac syndrome. TCRdb ran MiXCR on the immunoSEQ multiplex PCR reads and lists one entry per CDR3 protein. The data show under 200,000 distinct CDR3 sequences, around 95% seen once. The specimen sequenced was CD8+ T cells from PBMCs. These receptors all stem from a human donor with multiple sclerosis. The conserved cysteine and the conserved F or W are not part of the CDR3 here. The D gene is left open where the match is weak.

J,V,D,CDR3
TRBJ2-7,TRBV28,-,ASSLSKRGYEQY
TRBJ1-1,TRBV7-9,TRBD1,ASSFADRESPEAF
TRBJ2-1,TRBV11-2,TRBD1,ASSLGQGLGNPSYNEQF
TRBJ1-4,TRBV20-1,-,SARDRVLGEKLF
TRBJ1-5,TRBV18,-,ASSPPTIGDQPQH
TRBJ2-1,TRBV7-2,-,ASSFREASSYNEQF
TRBJ2-7,TRBV27,-,ASSVEAYSEQY
TRBJ2-1,TRBV4-1,-,ASSQEGGGEEQF
TRBJ1-5,TRBV20-1,-,SAREAREPQH
TRBJ2-7,TRBV20-1,-,SARVAGWGYEQY
TRBJ2-1,TRBV20-1,-,SAARQAGNEQF
TRBJ2-1,TRBV19,-,ASRVGNNEQF
TRBJ2-1,TRBV13,TRBD1,ASSLAGTGGHEQF
TRBJ2-7,TRBV20-1,TRBD1,SARPDRVYEQY
TRBJ1-1,TRBV4-1,-,ASSQERSTEAF
TRBJ2-6,TRBV5-1,TRBD1,ASSTGAGANVLT
TRBJ2-1,TRBV9,TRBD1,ASSVGDSSYNEQF
TRBJ1-1,TRBV12-3/TRBV12-4,-,ASSLESRGSTEAF
TRBJ2-7,TRBV20-1,-,SARDYYEQY
TRBJ2-3,TRBV9,TRBD2,ASSASGSTDTQY
TRBJ2-7,TRBV28,-,ASSLWLGRYYEQY
TRBJ1-1,TRBV27,-,ASSLTTGNTEAF
TRBJ2-1,TRBV20-1,TRBD2,SANPVEREGRYNEQF
TRBJ2-5,TRBV2,-,ATSTDQETQY
TRBJ2-7,TRBV4-1,-,ASSQDVAGYEQY
TRBJ2-2,TRBV27,-,ASSFSSTGELF
TRBJ2-1,TRBV7-9,TRBD2,ASSLVGSGGTEQF
TRBJ2-7,TRBV4-1,TRBD1,ASSFRLPGTDPYEQY
TRBJ1-2,TRBV20-1,-,SARGQGLDYGYT
TRBJ2-1,TRBV10-1,-,ASSGPGHEGVQF
TRBJ2-1,TRBV12-3/TRBV12-4,-,ASSFPAGNVNEQF
TRBJ1-1,TRBV5-1,-,ASRRIQGFTEAF
TRBJ2-1,TRBV28,-,ASSLFNEQF
TRBJ1-2,TRBV14,-,ASNFPSYGYT
TRBJ1-2,TRBV27,-,ASSFEGYHGYT
TRBJ2-1,TRBV12-3/TRBV12-4,-,ASTSFWTQQF
TRBJ2-7,TRBV27,-,ASSANYEQY
TRBJ1-2,TRBV12-3/TRBV12-4,TRBD1,ASNTGDRGFSYGYT
TRBJ1-2,TRBV29-1,-,SVEGTNYGYT
TRBJ1-1,TRBV7-8,-,ASSLPMNTEAF
TRBJ2-4,TRBV5-1,TRBD2,ASSPGTSGSRD
TRBJ2-7,TRBV12-5,TRBD1,ASGLGDRVQD
TRBJ1-2,TRBV18,-,ASSTPIGYT
TRBJ1-2,TRBV12-5,-,ASGPPGRDYGYT
TRBJ2-5,TRBV7-6,-,ASSAEGTLYQETQY
TRBJ2-1,TRBV5-1,TRBD2,ASGTSGRAIGNEQF
TRBJ2-7,TRBV30,TRBD1,AWSSGTDYEQY
TRBJ1-2,TRBV12-3/TRBV12-4,TRBD1,ASSRGNGYT